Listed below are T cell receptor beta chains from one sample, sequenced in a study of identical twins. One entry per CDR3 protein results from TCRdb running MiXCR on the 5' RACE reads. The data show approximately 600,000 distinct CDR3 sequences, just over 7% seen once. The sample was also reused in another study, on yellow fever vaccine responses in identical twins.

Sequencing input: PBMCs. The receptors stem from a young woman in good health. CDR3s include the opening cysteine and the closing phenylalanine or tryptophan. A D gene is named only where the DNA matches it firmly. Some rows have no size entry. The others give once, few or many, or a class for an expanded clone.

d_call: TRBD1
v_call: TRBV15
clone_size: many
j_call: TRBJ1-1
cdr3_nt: TGTGCCACCAGCAGAACACAGGGGTTGAACACTGAAGCTTTCTTT
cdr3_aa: CATSRTQGLNTEAFF

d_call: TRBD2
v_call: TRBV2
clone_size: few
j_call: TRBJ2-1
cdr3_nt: TGTGCCAGCAATTTTGGGTCAGCGGGGGCCAATGAGCAGTTCTTC
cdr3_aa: CASNFGSAGANEQFF

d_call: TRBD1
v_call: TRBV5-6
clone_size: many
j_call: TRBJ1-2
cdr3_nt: TGTGCCAGCAGCCAACCGGACAGGGGACGTGGCTACACCTTC
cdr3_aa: CASSQPDRGRGYTF

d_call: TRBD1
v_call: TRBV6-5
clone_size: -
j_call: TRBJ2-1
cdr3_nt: TGTGCCAGCAGTTACTCCTCCGACAGGGGTTCTGAGCAGTTCTTC
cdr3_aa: CASSYSSDRGSEQFF

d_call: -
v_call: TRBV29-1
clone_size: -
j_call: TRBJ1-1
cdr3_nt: TGCAGCGTTGAGGCAGGGTTGAGGGAAGCTTTCTTT
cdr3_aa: CSVEAGLREAFF

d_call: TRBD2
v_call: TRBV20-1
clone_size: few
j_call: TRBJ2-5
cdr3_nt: TGCAGTGCTAGAGATGGTAGCGGGAGTAGCGGAGAGACCCAGTACTTC
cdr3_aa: CSARDGSGSSGETQYF

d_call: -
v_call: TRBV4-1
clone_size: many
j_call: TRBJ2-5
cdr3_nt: TGCGCCAGCAGCCAATCTGATGGGGGAGTAGTCGAAGAGACCCAGTACTTC
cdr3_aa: CASSQSDGGVVEETQYF

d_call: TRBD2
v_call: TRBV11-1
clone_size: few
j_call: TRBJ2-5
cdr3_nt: TGTGCCAGCAGCTTAAGTGGCATTTTTGGGGGAGGGCCTTCAGGCCAAGAGACCCAGTACTTC
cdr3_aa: CASSLSGIFGGGPSGQETQYF

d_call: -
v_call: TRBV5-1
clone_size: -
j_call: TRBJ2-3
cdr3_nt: TGCGCCAGCAGCTTGGCTAACTATTTTACGCAGTATTTT
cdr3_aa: CASSLANYFTQYF

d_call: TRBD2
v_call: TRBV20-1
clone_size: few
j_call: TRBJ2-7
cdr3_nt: TGCAGTGCCAATCGACTAGCGGGAGTCTACGAGCAGTACTTC
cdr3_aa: CSANRLAGVYEQYF

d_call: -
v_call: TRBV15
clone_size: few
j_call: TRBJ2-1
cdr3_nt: TGTGCCACCAGCGCCCAGACTGGGGACGCTGAGCAGTTCTTC
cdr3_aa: CATSAQTGDAEQFF

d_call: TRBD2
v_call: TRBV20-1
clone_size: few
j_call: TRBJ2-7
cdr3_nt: TGCAGTGCCCGGACTAGCTCAACCTACGAGCAGTACTTC
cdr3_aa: CSARTSSTYEQYF

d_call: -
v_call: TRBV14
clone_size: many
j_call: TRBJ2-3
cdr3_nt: TGTGCCAGCAGCCAAGTCACTGGAGATACGCAGTATTTT
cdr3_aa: CASSQVTGDTQYF

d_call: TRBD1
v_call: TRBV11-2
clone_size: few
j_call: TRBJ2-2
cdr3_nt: TGTGCCAGCAGCTTAGAACAAGGGGGCGCGAACACCGGGGAGCTGTTTTTT
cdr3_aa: CASSLEQGGANTGELFF

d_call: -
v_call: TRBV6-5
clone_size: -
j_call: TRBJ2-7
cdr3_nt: TGTGCCAGCAGTTACTCGGGGCGGGGACACTCCTACGAGCAGTACTTC
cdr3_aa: CASSYSGRGHSYEQYF

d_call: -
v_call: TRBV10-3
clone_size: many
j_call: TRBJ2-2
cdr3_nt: TGTGCCATCACTCGGGAGATGACCGGGGAGCTGTTTTTT
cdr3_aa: CAITREMTGELFF

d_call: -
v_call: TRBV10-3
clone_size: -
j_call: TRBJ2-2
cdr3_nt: TGTGCCATCAGTGGGGGAGTCTACACCGGGGAGCTGTTTTTT
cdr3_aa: CAISGGVYTGELFF

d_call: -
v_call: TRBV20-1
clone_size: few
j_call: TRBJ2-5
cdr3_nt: TGCAGTGCTAGACGACTACAAGAGACCCAGTACTTC
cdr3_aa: CSARRLQETQYF

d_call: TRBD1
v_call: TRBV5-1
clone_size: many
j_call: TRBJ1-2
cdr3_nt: TGCGCCAGCAGCGGGGGACAGGGGGCACGAGGCTACACCTTC
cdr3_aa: CASSGGQGARGYTF

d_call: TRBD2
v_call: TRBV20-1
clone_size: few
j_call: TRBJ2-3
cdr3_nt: TGCAGTGCTAGCAGGGGACTAGCGGGAGTCGGCACAGATACGCAGTATTTT
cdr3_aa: CSASRGLAGVGTDTQYF

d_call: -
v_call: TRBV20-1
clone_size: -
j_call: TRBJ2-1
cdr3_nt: TGCAGTGGTGGAGGTGGGGCCGGCAACAATGAGCAGTTCTTC
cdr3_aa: CSGGGGAGNNEQFF

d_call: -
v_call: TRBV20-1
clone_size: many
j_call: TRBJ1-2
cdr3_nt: TGCAGTGCTAATAAGGACCAAAACTATGGCTACACCTTC
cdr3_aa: CSANKDQNYGYTF

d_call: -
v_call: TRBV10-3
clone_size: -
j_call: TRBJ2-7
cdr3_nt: TGTGCCGCCGGGGACGGGGGAACCGACGAGCAGTACTTC
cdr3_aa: CAAGDGGTDEQYF

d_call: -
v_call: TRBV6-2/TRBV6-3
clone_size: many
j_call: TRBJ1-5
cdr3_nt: TGTGCCAGCAGGCTAACAGGGCCCGATCAGCCCCAGCATTTT
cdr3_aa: CASRLTGPDQPQHF

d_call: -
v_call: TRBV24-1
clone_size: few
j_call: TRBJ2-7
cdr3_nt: TGTGCCACCAGTGCGACAGAGTACGACACCTACGAGCAGTACTTC
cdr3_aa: CATSATEYDTYEQYF

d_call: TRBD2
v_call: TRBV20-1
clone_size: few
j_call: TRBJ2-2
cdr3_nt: TGCAGTGCTAGAGATCCGGGACTAGCGGGAGGTACCACCGGGGAGCTGTTTTTT
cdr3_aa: CSARDPGLAGGTTGELFF

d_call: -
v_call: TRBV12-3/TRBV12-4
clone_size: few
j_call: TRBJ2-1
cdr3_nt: TGTGCCAGCAGTTCAACTCTCCCGGTCTACAATGAGCAGTTCTTC
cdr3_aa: CASSSTLPVYNEQFF

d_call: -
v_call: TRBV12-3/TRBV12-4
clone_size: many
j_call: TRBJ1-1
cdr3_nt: TGTGCCAGCAACTCCAGGGTGATGGACACTGAAGCTTTCTTT
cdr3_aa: CASNSRVMDTEAFF

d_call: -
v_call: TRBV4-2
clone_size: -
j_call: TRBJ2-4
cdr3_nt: TGTGCCAGCAGCCAATTCGGAGGTGAAGTATCAGCCAAAAACATTCAGTACTTC
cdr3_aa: CASSQFGGEVSAKNIQYF

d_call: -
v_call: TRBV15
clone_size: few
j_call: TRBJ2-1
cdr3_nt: TGTGCCACCAAAGGGGCAGGGTCCTACAATGAGCAGTTCTTC
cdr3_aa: CATKGAGSYNEQFF

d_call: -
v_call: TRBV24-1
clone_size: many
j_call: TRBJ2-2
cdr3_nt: TGTGCCACCAGTGACGATACAGGGAACACCGGGGAGCTGTTTTTT
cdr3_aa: CATSDDTGNTGELFF

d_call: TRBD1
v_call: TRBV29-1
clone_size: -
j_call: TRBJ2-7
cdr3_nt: TGCAGCGTTAAAGAGGGGGCGGTCGAGCAGTACTTC
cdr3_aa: CSVKEGAVEQYF

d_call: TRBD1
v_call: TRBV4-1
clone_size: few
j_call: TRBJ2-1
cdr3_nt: TGCGCCAGCAGCCGTTCGGGACAGGTCGGGGATGAGCAGTTCTTC
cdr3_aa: CASSRSGQVGDEQFF

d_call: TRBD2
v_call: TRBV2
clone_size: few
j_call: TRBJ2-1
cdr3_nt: TGTGCCAGCAGCGGTAGGACTAGCGGGAGGGTCTCCTACAATGAGCAGTTCTTC
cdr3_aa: CASSGRTSGRVSYNEQFF

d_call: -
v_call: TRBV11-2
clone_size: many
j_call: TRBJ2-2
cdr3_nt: TGTGCCAGCAGCTTCGGGACTGTCCTCGGGGAGCTGTTTTTT
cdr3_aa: CASSFGTVLGELFF

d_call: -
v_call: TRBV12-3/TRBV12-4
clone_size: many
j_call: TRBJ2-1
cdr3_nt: TGTGCCAGCAGTTTTCAAACCCACCAGTTCTTC
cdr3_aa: CASSFQTHQFF

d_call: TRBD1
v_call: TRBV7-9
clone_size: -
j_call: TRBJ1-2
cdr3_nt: TGTGCCAGCAGCCCTCCCAGGGGACAGCCTAACTATGGCTACACCTTC
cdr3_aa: CASSPPRGQPNYGYTF

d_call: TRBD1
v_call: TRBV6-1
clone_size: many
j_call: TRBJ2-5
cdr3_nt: TGTGCCAGCAGCGCCGGGACAGGGTATGAGACCCAGTACTTC
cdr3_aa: CASSAGTGYETQYF

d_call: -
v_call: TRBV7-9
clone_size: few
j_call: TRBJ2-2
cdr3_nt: TGTGCCAGCAGGATCCAGGGCCGCCCCTCAAGCACCGGGGAGCTGTTTTTT
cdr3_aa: CASRIQGRPSSTGELFF

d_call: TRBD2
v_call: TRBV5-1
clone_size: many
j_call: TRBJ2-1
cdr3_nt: TGCGCCAGCAGCTTAAGCGGGAGGTTTTCCTCCCGAGATTACAATGAGCAGTTCTTC
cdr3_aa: CASSLSGRFSSRDYNEQFF

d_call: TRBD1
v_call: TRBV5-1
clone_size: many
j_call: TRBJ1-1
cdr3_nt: TGCGCCAGCAGCCTATACGACAGGGGCATCACTGAAGCTTTCTTT
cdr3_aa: CASSLYDRGITEAFF

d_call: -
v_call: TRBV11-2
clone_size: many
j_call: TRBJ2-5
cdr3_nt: TGTGCCAGCAGCTTAGGACCGTACCAAGAGACCCAGTACTTC
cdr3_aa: CASSLGPYQETQYF

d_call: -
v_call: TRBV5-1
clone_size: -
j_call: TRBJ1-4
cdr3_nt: TGCGCCAGCAGCTTGCAGGACGCAAGGGATGAAAAACTGTTTTTT
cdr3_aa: CASSLQDARDEKLFF

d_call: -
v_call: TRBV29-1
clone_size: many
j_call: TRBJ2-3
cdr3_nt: TGCAGCGTTGAAGCCTGGGCAGGGGAAAGGCTTAATACGCAGTATTTT
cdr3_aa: CSVEAWAGERLNTQYF

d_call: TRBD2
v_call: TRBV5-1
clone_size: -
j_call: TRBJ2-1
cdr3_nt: TGCGCCAGCAGCCCAGATAGCGGGAGCTCCTACAATGAGCAGTTCTTC
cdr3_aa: CASSPDSGSSYNEQFF

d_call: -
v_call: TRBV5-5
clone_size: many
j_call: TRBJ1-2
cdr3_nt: TGTGCCAGCAGCTTGTCCAGGCAAATCTATGGCTACACCTTC
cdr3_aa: CASSLSRQIYGYTF

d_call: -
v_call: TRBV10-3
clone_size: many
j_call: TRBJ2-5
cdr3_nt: TGTGCCATCAGTGGTAACCAAGAGACCCAGTACTTC
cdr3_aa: CAISGNQETQYF

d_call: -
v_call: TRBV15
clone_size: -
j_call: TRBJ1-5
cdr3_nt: TGTGCCACCAGCAGTCGCAGGGATCAGCCCCAGCATTTT
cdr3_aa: CATSSRRDQPQHF

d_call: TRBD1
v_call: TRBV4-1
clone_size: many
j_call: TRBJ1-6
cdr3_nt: TGCGCCAGCAGCCAGAAAATCCCGGGACAGGGGAATTCACCCCTCCACTTT
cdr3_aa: CASSQKIPGQGNSPLHF

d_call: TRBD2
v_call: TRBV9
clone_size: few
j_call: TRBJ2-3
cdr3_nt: TGTGCCAGCAGCGTAGAGTCTAGCGGGAGCGTCGCAGATACGCAGTATTTT
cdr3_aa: CASSVESSGSVADTQYF

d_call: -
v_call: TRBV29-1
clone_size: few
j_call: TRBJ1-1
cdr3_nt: TGCAGCGTTGTTCTGCGCACTGAAGCTTTCTTT
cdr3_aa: CSVVLRTEAFF

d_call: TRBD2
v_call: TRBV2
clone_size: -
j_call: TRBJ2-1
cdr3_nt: TGTGCCAGCAAAGGGGGTGTAGCGGGAGAAACTTCAAGTGATGAGCAGTTCTTC
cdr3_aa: CASKGGVAGETSSDEQFF

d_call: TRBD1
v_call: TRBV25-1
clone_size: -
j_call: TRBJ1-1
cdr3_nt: TGTGCCAGCAGTGAACCAGGGGGAATCACTGAAGCTTTCTTT
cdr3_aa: CASSEPGGITEAFF

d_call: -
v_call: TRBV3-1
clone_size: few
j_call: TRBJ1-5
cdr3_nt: TGTGCCAGCAGCCGCCAGGGTTGGGATCAGCCCCAGCATTTT
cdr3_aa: CASSRQGWDQPQHF

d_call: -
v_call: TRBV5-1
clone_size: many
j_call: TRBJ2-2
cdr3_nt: TGCGCCAGCAGCCTTTGGACAGCCGACACCGGGGAGCTGTTTTTT
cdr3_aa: CASSLWTADTGELFF